This T cell receptor beta chain appears in the sequencing data of a study of blood T cells in healthy people across ages. With V trimmed by 2 bases and J by 4 bases, 4 bases remained unmatched. The germline V gene has CDR1 SEHNR and CDR2 FQNEAQ (reference sequence). The CDR3 runs to 16 residues. Together with a sample-barcoded 5' primer, a J-beta primer mix was included in a second PCR lasting roughly 7 to 11 cycles. Per-sample output comprised a minimum of 2.5 million paired-end reads containing CDR3. TCRdb passed the 5' RACE reads through MiXCR, listing each CDR3 protein once. The sample lists around 320,000 distinct CDR3 sequences, 27% occurring once.

This TCR was recovered from a woman between 65 and 79 years old in good health. Source material: blood. The chain couples TRBV7-9 to TRBJ2-4; TRBD2 aligns across 11 bases. CDR3 in amino acids: CASSLTLAGEKNIQYF. The CDR3 DNA reads as TGTGCCAGCAGCTTAACACTAGCGGGAGAGAAAAACATTCAGTACTTC. The variable domain in full, completed from reference TRBV7-9 and TRBJ2-4, reads DTGVSQNPRHKITKRGQNVTFRCDPISEHNRLYWYRQTLGQGPEFLTYFQNEAQLEKSRLLSDRFSAERPKGSFSTLEIQRTEQGDSAMYLCASSLTLAGEKNIQYFGAGTRLSVL.